This T cell receptor beta chain emerged from a study of blood T cell repertoires in COVID-19. Per germline, CDR1 SGHDN and CDR2 FVKESK. V dropped 0 bases and J dropped 3 bases, with 9 bases sitting between them. The CDR3 length is 14 residues. How the authors handled the data: Quantification of nucleated cells was approximated via reference gene primer amplification. Profiling relied on immunoSEQ multiplex PCR, and the TCRdb table lists in-frame clones only, not all of them. V and J calls and clone size are those listed in that table; D and trimming were worked out from the DNA. The sample carries 150,000 to 170,000 clones, roughly 84% recorded once. Seattle patients were enrolled while actively infected and followed longitudinally.

This clonotype originated in a man in his fifties or sixties with COVID-19, enrolled during active disease. This chain uses TRBV14 with TRBJ2-7; D may be TRBD1 (5 bases). The sample was peripheral blood. Here the CDR3 reads CASSQDSGYYEQYF. The CDR3 bases are TGTGCCAGCAGCCAAGATTCAGGGTACTACGAGCAGTACTTC.